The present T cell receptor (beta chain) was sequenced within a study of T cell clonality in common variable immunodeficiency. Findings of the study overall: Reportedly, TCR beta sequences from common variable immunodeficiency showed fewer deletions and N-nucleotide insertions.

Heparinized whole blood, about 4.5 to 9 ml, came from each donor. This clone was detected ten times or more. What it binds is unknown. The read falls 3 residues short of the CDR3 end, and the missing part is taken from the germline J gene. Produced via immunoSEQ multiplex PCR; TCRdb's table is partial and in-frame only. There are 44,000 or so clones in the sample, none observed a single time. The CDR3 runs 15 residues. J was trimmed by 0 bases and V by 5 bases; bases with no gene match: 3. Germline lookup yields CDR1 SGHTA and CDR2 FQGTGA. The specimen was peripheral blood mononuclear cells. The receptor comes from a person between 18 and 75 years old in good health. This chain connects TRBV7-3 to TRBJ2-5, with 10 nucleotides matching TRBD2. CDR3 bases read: TGTGCCAGCAGCCAGGGACTAGCGTACCAAGAGACC. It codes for CASSQGLAYQET. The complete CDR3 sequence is CASSQGLAYQETQYF.